One sample yielded the 17 T cell receptor beta chains listed below, sequenced in a study of blood T cell repertoires in COVID-19. Clones were sequenced by immunoSEQ multiplex PCR, and TCRdb holds only the in-frame ones, with some missing. The table records about 420,000 clones, 80% to 90% of them present only once. The sequenced material came from peripheral blood. All receptors come from a man younger than 30 with COVID-19, enrolled during active disease.

This clone was found once. The rearrangement links TRBV9 to TRBJ2-1, with 9 positions matching TRBD1. V lost 2 bases to trimming and J lost 4 bases; unmatched junction nucleotides: 19. This CDR3 region has 20 residues. CDR1 and CDR2 (germline): SGDLS, YYNGEE. The CDR3 DNA reads as TGTGCCAGCAGCGTCTCCGGGACAGGGAGTTCCTTAGCCAGGTACAATGAGCAGTTCTTC. This gives the protein CASSVSGTGSSLARYNEQFF.

V gene TRBV15 combines with J gene TRBJ2-7; 7 nucleotides match TRBD2. Germline V gene sequence: CDR1 LNHNV, CDR2 YYDKDF (reference sequence). V lost 6 bases and J lost 3; bases outside the gene matches: 5. CDR3 length: 13 residues. The CDR3 spells CATRKRGDYEQYF. Written as DNA, the CDR3 is TGTGCCACCAGAAAACGGGGGGACTACGAGCAGTACTTC.

J is TRBJ2-1 and V is TRBV2; D gene uncertain. The ends were cut back, 6 bases at V and 3 bases at J, with 18 bases in the middle. There are 16 residues in the CDR3. Germline CDR1 is SNHLY and CDR2 is FYNNEI. The CDR3 DNA reads TGTGCCAGCAGCCAGTCCGGGTACGGCCACTACAATGAGCAGTTCTTC. Translation: CASSQSGYGHYNEQFF.

The CDR3 DNA reads as TGTGCCAGTACCCCCGGTCAGGGTCCCGCTTCACCCCTCCACTTT. Its protein product is CASTPGQGPASPLHF. This chain joins TRBV19 and TRBJ1-6; tentative D call: TRBD1 (5 bases). CDR3 size: 15 residues. The germline V gene encodes CDR1 LNHDA and CDR2 SQIVND (reference sequence). V shed 7 bases and J shed 9 bases, with 19 bases lying between them.

CDR3 nucleotide sequence: TGTGCCAGCAGGCAAAGCAGGGGATCTGGGGCCAACGTCCTGACTTTC. Protein sequence: CASRQSRGSGANVLTF. The chain has TRBV7-9 and TRBJ2-6; TRBD1 might be the D (6 bases). Germline V CDR1 and CDR2: SEHNR, FQNEAQ (reference sequence). This CDR3 has 16 residues. V was clipped by 6 bases and J by 1 base, with 13 bases between them. Full variable domain (remainder filled in from reference TRBV7-9 and TRBJ2-6): DTGVSQNPRHKITKRGQNVTFRCDPISEHNRLYWYRQTLGQGPEFLTYFQNEAQLEKSRLLSDRFSAERPKGSFSTLEIQRTEQGDSAMYLCASRQSRGSGANVLTFGAGSRLTVL.

Details on this clone: The same CDR3 can be traced to other DNA sequences in this sample. V and J are TRBV18 and TRBJ2-7, with 9 bases that match TRBD1. Trimming removed 3 bases from V and 3 bases from J; junction bases left unmatched: 3. The CDR3 has 14 residues. Germline V gene sequence: CDR1 KGHSH, CDR2 LQKENI. The CDR3 loop is CASSPGTGSYEQYF. CDR3 in DNA: TGTGCCAGCTCACCCGGGACAGGGAGCTACGAGCAGTACTTC.

V and J are TRBV2 and TRBJ2-7; a weak D match, TRBD2 (6 bases). The CDR3 is 13 amino acids. CDR1 is SNHLY, CDR2 FYNNEI, per germline. The V end was cut by 6 bases, the J end by 6 bases, with 15 bases between. This CDR3 is CASSRLEPLEQYF. The CDR3 region has the DNA TGTGCCAGCAGCAGACTAGAACCCCTCGAGCAGTACTTC. The full variable domain, in which reference TRBV2 and TRBJ2-7 provide the parts outside the CDR3, is EPEVTQTPSHQVTQMGQEVILRCVPISNHLYFYWYRQILGQKVEFLVSFYNNEISEKSEIFDDQFSVERPDGSNFTLKIRSTKLEDSAMYFCASSRLEPLEQYFGPGTRLTVT.

Written as DNA, the CDR3 is TGTGCCAGCAGCTTAAGGCTACTAGCGGGGGGTTACAATGAGCAGTTCTTC. Protein product: CASSLRLLAGGYNEQFF. The chain is built from TRBV7-2 and TRBJ2-1, with 12 bases lining up with TRBD2. Per the germline V gene, CDR1 is SGHTA and CDR2 is FQGNSA. The CDR3 is 17 amino acids. J lost 4 bases, V lost 2 bases, and 6 bases had no gene match.

V gene TRBV11-1 combines with J gene TRBJ2-2; TRBD1 matches 7 bases. Germline CDR1 SGHAT, CDR2 FQDESV (reference sequence). V was clipped by 1 base and J by 5 bases; unmatched bases: 4. The CDR3 has 15 amino acids. The chain's CDR3 is CASSLGTGLTGELFF. CDR3 DNA sequence: TGTGCCAGCAGCTTAGGGACAGGTTTGACCGGGGAGCTGTTTTTT.

The V and J genes are TRBV27 and TRBJ2-7; D gene unclear. The CDR3 contains 12 residues. Trimming removed 10 bases from V and 0 bases from J, with 10 bases in between. From germline, CDR1 is MNHEY and CDR2 SMNVEV (reference sequence). CDR3 sequence: CATYSSSYEQYF. DNA for the CDR3: TGTGCCACCTACTCTAGCTCCTACGAGCAGTACTTC.

The chain uses TRBV6-5 and TRBJ2-7, with 10 bases that match TRBD2. V shed 7 bases, J shed 7 bases, and the junction held 13 bases outside the gene matches. The CDR3 runs 15 residues. Germline-derived CDR1 and CDR2 are MNHEY and SVGAGI. CDR3 bases: TGTGCCAGCACTCCTGCTAGCGGGGGACCTACGGAGCAGTACTTC. Protein: CASTPASGGPTEQYF.

The gene calls are TRBV11-2 and TRBJ2-2, with TRBD1 matching over 10 bases. Trimming at V came to 1 base and at J to 7 bases, leaving 6 bases not matched to a gene. Germline V gene data show CDR1 as SGHAT and CDR2 as FQNNGV. The CDR3 totals 16 residues. The DNA of the CDR3 is TGTGCCAGCAGCTTAGCCCGACAGGGGGCAGGCGGGGAGCTGTTTTTT. It encodes CASSLARQGAGGELFF.

This clone occurred once. The chain carries TRBV5-4 and TRBJ2-2, with 8 bases matching TRBD1. The CDR3 length is 14 residues. CDR1 is SGHNT and CDR2 is YYREEE in the germline V gene (reference sequence). The junction had 5 bases not matched to a gene; V was cut back by 4 bases and J by 6 bases. CDR3 in DNA: TGTGCCAGCAGCGTGGACAGGGACGCCGGGGAGCTGTTTTTT. Translating gives CASSVDRDAGELFF. Combining the CDR3 with reference TRBV5-4 and TRBJ2-2 gives the whole variable domain ETGVTQSPTHLIKTRGQQVTLRCSSQSGHNTVSWYQQALGQGPQFIFQYYREEENGRGNFPPRFSGLQFPNYSSELNVNALELDDSALYLCASSVDRDAGELFFGEGSRLTVL.

This clone was recorded only once. V is TRBV20-1 and J is TRBJ2-5, with a weak D call TRBD2 (5 bases). CDR1 is DFQATT and CDR2 is SNEGSKA in the germline V gene (reference sequence). CDR3 length equals 12 residues. V lost 3 bases and J 5 bases, leaving 10 bases between the germline ends. CDR3 amino acids: CSASGERETQYF. The CDR3 DNA sequence: TGCAGTGCTAGTGGGGAGCGGGAGACCCAGTACTTC.

The chain links TRBV7-8 to TRBJ2-5; no clear D. The germline CDR1 and CDR2 sequences are SGHVS and FQNEAQ. The CDR3 totals 11 residues. Deletions cut 3 bases from V and 7 bases from J, with 6 bases between. This CDR3 reads CASSFRGTQYF. The CDR3 region has the DNA TGTGCCAGCAGCTTCCGAGGGACCCAGTACTTC.

CDR3 protein: CASSLGLAGGGTDTQYF. The DNA of the CDR3 is TGTGCCAGCAGCTTGGGACTAGCGGGAGGAGGCACAGATACGCAGTATTTT. V is TRBV11-3 and J is TRBJ2-3; 15 bases line up with TRBD2. The CDR3 sequence is 17 residues long. The germline gives CDR1 SGHNT, CDR2 YENEEA. V lost 3 bases and J lost 1; bases outside the gene matches: 2.

The chain combines TRBV29-1 with TRBJ1-1; D gene ambiguous. The CDR3 covers 10 residues. The germline gives CDR1 SQVTM, CDR2 ANQGSEA. The V gene lost 4 bases and the J gene lost 8 bases, with 8 bases spanning the gap. CDR3 bases: TGCAGCGTTGTTGGGCAGGAAGCTTTCTTT. Protein sequence: CSVVGQEAFF.